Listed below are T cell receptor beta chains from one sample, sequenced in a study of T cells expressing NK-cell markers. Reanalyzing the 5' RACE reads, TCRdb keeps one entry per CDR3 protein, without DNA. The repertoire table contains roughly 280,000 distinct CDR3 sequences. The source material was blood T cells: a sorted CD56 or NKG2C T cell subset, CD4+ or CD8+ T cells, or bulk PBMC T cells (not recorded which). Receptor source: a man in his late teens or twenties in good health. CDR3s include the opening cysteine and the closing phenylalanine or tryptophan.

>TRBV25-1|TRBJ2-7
CASSPRGLFYEQYF
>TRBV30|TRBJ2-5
CAWSASYGTQYF
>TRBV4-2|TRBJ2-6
CASIVSIGQGSSGANVLTF
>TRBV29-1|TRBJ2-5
CSVVKGGRNLETQYF
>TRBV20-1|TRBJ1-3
CSARDRNSGNTIYF
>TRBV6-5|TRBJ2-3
CASSFLGLAGVTDTQYF
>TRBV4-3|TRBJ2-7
CASSPRPGDEQYF
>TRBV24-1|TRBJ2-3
CATSDLLAVGDTQYF
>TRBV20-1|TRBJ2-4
CSARDIRDIQYF
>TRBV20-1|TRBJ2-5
CSAFSLDSVGETQYF
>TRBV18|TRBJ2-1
CASSSGLADEQFF
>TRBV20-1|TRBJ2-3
CSGGGFTDTQYF
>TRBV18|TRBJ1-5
CASSWTGTGQPQHF
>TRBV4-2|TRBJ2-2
CASSPESGGDTGELFF
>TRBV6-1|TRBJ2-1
CASSEENYNEQFF
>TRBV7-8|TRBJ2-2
CASNHPTGTSGMIAGELFF
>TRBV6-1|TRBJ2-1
CASSLGYSKREYEQFF
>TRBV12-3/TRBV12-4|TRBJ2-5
CASSPGGQGKTQYF
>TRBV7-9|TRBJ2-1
CASSPPGRAQFF
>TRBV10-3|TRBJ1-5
CAISESMDRGQPQHF
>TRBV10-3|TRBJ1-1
CAIRGDHRMNTEAFF
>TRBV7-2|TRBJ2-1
CASTIAVGNEQFF
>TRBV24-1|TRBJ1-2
CATSDSDRGKGYTF
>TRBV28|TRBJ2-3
CASSLGRMTDTQYF
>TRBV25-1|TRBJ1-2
CASSDEVPYGYTF
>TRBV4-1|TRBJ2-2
CASSQVGTGELFF
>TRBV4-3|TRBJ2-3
CASSFSVSSQDTQYF
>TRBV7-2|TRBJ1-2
CASSLAGQGYTF
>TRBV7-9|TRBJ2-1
CASSVGTRGFLFF
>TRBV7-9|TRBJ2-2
CASRETSGLAGNTGELFF
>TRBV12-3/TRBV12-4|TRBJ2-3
CASTDRASTDTQYF
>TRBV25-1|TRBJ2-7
CASRTSGSHEQYF
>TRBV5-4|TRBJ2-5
CAFSGTGYQETQYF
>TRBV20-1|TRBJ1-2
CSATKDRNNYGYTF
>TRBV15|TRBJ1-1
CATSTTGEYTEAFF
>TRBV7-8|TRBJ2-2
CASSLAGTALKLFF
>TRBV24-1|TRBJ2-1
CATSVGSYGEQFF
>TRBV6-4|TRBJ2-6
CASSSQGSGANVLTF
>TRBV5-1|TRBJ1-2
CASSLGQETIVYGYTF
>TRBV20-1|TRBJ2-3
CSGRRGPSTDTQYF
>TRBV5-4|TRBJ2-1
CASSTTGGREQFF
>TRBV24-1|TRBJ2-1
CATRPSGQNNEQFF
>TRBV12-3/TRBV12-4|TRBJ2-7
CASSFGGQGTHEQYF
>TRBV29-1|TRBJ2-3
CSVDPDGTDTQYF
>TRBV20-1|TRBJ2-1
CSALSPLAGRGDEQFF
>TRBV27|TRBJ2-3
CASSLLSIEGASTDTQYF
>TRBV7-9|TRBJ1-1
CASSLALGGEPEAFF
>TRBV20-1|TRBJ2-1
CSASDVTSGTYNEQFF
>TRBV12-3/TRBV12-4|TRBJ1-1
CASRNMGVTEAFF
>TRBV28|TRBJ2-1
CASSRQEVFIFVEQFF
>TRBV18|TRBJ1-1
CASSPTMNTEAFF
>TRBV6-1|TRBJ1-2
CASSEEAGGYTF